The 9 T cell receptor beta chains listed next were all sequenced from one sample in a study of blood T cell repertoires in COVID-19. Some clones are missing from TCRdb's copy, which holds only in-frame ones; the method was immunoSEQ multiplex PCR. The table lists about 260,000 clones, roughly 90% of them singletons, with 11% in the top ten. Sequencing was done on a sample of peripheral blood. All receptors derive from a woman under 40 with COVID-19, enrolled during active disease.

The J gene is TRBJ2-3, the V gene TRBV2; TRBD2 agrees at 11 bases. The CDR3 has 15 residues. Trimming at V came to 7 bases and at J to 5 bases, leaving 8 bases not matched to a gene. Looked up from germline, CDR1 is SNHLY and CDR2 is FYNNEI. The CDR3 DNA sequence: TGTGCCAGCAAACGACTAGCGGGAACGTTAGATACGCAGTATTTT. As protein: CASKRLAGTLDTQYF.

This chain joins TRBV6-1 and TRBJ2-7; TRBD2 agrees at 9 bases. Trimming cost V 4 bases and J 1 base; bases outside gene matches: 14. The CDR3 runs to 18 residues. Looked up from germline, CDR1 is MNHNS and CDR2 is SASEGT. CDR3 in DNA: TGTGCCAGCAGTGCGACTTCGTTAGCGGGAGCGAGGTCCTACGAGCAGTACTTC. Its protein product is CASSATSLAGARSYEQYF.

The chain combines TRBV29-1 with TRBJ2-3; D gene unclear. The V gene lost 6 bases and the J gene lost 0 bases, with 13 bases spanning the gap. This CDR3 has 14 amino acids. CDR1 is SQVTM, CDR2 ANQGSEA, per germline. For the CDR3, the DNA is TGCAGCGTCATGACGGTAGCTAGCACAGATACGCAGTATTTT. It encodes CSVMTVASTDTQYF.

This sequence joins TRBV12-5 and TRBJ2-2; tentatively, D is TRBD1 (5 bases). The germline V gene encodes CDR1 LGHNT and CDR2 FRNRAP. V lost 1 base and J lost 6, with 9 bases in between. CDR3 size: 14 residues. The CDR3 region is CASGLADSPGELFF. DNA for the CDR3: TGTGCTAGTGGTTTGGCCGACAGTCCCGGGGAGCTGTTTTTT.

This chain uses TRBV24-1 with TRBJ1-5; 7 bases line up with TRBD1. V lost 4 bases to trimming and J lost 6 bases; unmatched junction nucleotides: 2. The CDR3 runs to 13 residues. CDR1 and CDR2 (germline): KGHDR, SFDVKD. The CDR3 sequence is CATSDQGVQPQHF. CDR3 DNA: TGTGCCACCAGTGACCAGGGGGTTCAGCCCCAGCATTTT.

The V and J genes are TRBV6-4 and TRBJ2-1, with D possibly being TRBD1 (5 bases). The V end was cut by 2 bases, the J end by 0 bases, with 8 bases between. The germline CDR1 and CDR2 sequences are MRHNA and SNTAGT. The CDR3 is made up of 15 amino acids. Written as DNA, the CDR3 is TGTGCCAGCAGTGACACGACAGACTCCTACAATGAGCAGTTCTTC. Encoded protein: CASSDTTDSYNEQFF.

CDR3 sequence (DNA): TGTGCCAGCAGTTACGGTCGGCAGGGGAAAAATAGCAATCAGCCCCAGCATTTT. It specifies CASSYGRQGKNSNQPQHF. This chain joins TRBV6-2 or TRBV6-3 and TRBJ1-5; possible D gene TRBD1, 6 bases. Per germline, CDR1 MNHEY and CDR2 SVGEGT. The V end lost 2 bases, the J end lost 0 bases, and 17 bases lay between the germline ends. The CDR3 is 18 residues long.

V is TRBV3-1 (or the pseudogene TRBV3-2) and J is TRBJ2-3, with no clear D. This CDR3 contains 14 residues. The germline CDR1 and CDR2 sequences are LGHDT and YNNKEL (reference sequence). V shed 4 bases and J shed 0 bases, with 8 bases lying between them. The CDR3 loop is CASSLGRSTDTQYF. CDR3 bases: TGTGCCAGCAGCCTTGGTAGAAGCACAGATACGCAGTATTTT.

This rearrangement joins TRBV5-5 to TRBJ2-7; possibly TRBD2 for D (5 bases). V was clipped by 0 bases and J by 3 bases, with 13 bases between them. CDR3 length: 15 residues. Germline CDR1 is SGHKS and CDR2 is YYEKEE (reference sequence). CDR3: CASSLDLDWYYEQYF. The CDR3, as DNA: TGTGCCAGCAGCTTGGATTTGGACTGGTACTACGAGCAGTACTTC.